The rows below give T cell receptor beta chains drawn from one sample of a study of CD8 T cells in Susac syndrome. MiXCR was run by TCRdb on the immunoSEQ multiplex PCR reads, yielding one entry per CDR3 protein. The table records about 250,000 distinct CDR3 sequences, 93% of them present only once. Material: CD4+ T cells from PBMCs. The receptors stem from a human donor with multiple sclerosis. CDR3s include the opening cysteine and the closing phenylalanine or tryptophan. The D gene is left open where the match is weak. Size is stated for part of the rows, as once, few or many counts, or as a class when the clone is expanded.

>.|TRBJ2-5|.|TRBV5-6|14
CASSLNGGQETQYF
TGTGCCAGCAGCTTGAATGGGGGCCAAGAGACCCAGTACTTC
>.|TRBJ2-3|.|TRBV3-1|15
CASSQNPRASDTQYF
TGTGCCAGCAGCCAGAACCCAAGGGCCTCAGATACGCAGTATTTT
>.|TRBJ2-7|once|TRBV24-1|15
CATSDSWSGSYEQYF
TGTGCCACCAGTGATTCCTGGTCAGGCTCCTACGAGCAGTACTTC
>.|TRBJ1-5|.|TRBV7-6|13
CASSLGQPGPQHF
TGTGCCAGCAGCTTAGGGCAGCCGGGGCCCCAGCATTTT
>.|TRBJ2-3|.|TRBV12-3/TRBV12-4|12
CASSQPPSTQYF
TGTGCCAGCAGTCAGCCGCCCAGTACGCAGTATTTT
>TRBD2|TRBJ2-3|once|TRBV7-2|14
CASSPGLAGYTQYF
TGTGCCAGCAGCCCGGGACTAGCGGGCTATACGCAGTATTTT
>.|TRBJ2-3|.|TRBV30|17
CAWTWAGGGMSTDTQYF
TGTGCCTGGACTTGGGCGGGCGGGGGCATGAGCACAGATACGCAGTATTTT
>.|TRBJ1-2|.|TRBV5-1|15
CASSLVDGSNYGYTF
TGCGCCAGCAGCTTGGTGGATGGTTCCAACTATGGCTACACCTTC
>TRBD2|TRBJ2-5|.|TRBV3-1|15
CASSQDPSGDETQYF
TGTGCCAGCAGCCAGGATCCAAGCGGGGATGAGACCCAGTACTTC
>.|TRBJ2-3|.|TRBV20-1|16
CSARGLSRERTDTQYF
TGCAGTGCTAGAGGGTTGTCCAGGGAACGCACAGATACGCAGTATTTT
>TRBD1|TRBJ1-2|once|TRBV12-3/TRBV12-4|18
CASSPQRGQGLANYGYTF
TGTGCCAGCAGCCCCCAGAGGGGACAGGGCCTAGCTAACTATGGCTACACCTTC
>.|TRBJ2-5|.|TRBV19|15
CASSKRAQPQETQYF
TGTGCCAGTAGTAAAAGGGCGCAGCCTCAAGAGACCCAGTACTTC
>.|TRBJ2-1|once|TRBV14|16
CASSHLLGPATNEQFF
TGTGCCAGCAGCCACCTCCTAGGGCCAGCGACAAATGAGCAGTTCTTC
>.|TRBJ2-5|.|TRBV16|15
CASSQLSAIQETQYF
TGTGCCAGCAGCCAATTATCGGCCATCCAAGAGACCCAGTACTTC
>.|TRBJ2-3|.|TRBV3-1|16
CASSQDSQFRTDTQYF
TGTGCCAGCAGCCAAGATAGCCAGTTTCGCACAGATACGCAGTATTTT
>TRBD1|TRBJ1-1|.|TRBV28|12
CASRQGVDEAFF
TGTGCCAGCAGACAGGGGGTTGATGAAGCTTTCTTT
>.|TRBJ1-1|once|TRBV9|18
CASSVRVGPVPGDTEAFF
TGTGCCAGCAGCGTACGAGTGGGGCCCGTACCGGGGGACACTGAAGCTTTCTTT
>TRBD2|TRBJ2-2|.|TRBV12-3/TRBV12-4|15
CASSISGGPTGELFF
TGTGCCAGCAGCATTAGCGGGGGCCCCACCGGGGAGCTGTTTTTT
>.|TRBJ2-1|.|TRBV2|13
CATSVSQNNEQFF
TGTGCTACCAGCGTTAGTCAAAACAATGAGCAGTTCTTC
>.|TRBJ1-1|few|TRBV6-2/TRBV6-3|11
CASSQGLEAFF
TGTGCCAGCAGTCAGGGGCTTGAAGCTTTCTTT
>.|TRBJ1-5|.|TRBV2|14
CASSEGHRGGLQHF
TGTGCCAGCAGTGAAGGTCACAGAGGCGGGCTCCAGCATTTT
>TRBD1|TRBJ1-1|.|TRBV20-1|14
CSAPRTGANTEAFF
TGCAGTGCACCTCGGACAGGGGCGAACACTGAAGCTTTCTTT
>TRBD2|TRBJ2-1|.|TRBV4-2|17
CASSQDPRTSGSNEQFF
TGTGCCAGCAGCCAAGATCCCAGGACTAGCGGGAGTAATGAGCAGTTCTTC
>.|TRBJ2-1|once|TRBV6-1|11
CASREPNEQFF
TGTGCCAGCAGGGAGCCGAATGAGCAGTTCTTC
>.|TRBJ1-2|.|TRBV3-1|15
CASSTPGTPNYGYTF
TGTGCCAGCAGCACTCCCGGGACACCTAACTATGGCTACACCTTC
>TRBD1|TRBJ1-5|.|TRBV4-1|16
CASSQRTGVGDQPQHF
TGCGCCAGCAGCCAGAGGACAGGGGTTGGAGATCAGCCCCAGCATTTT
>.|TRBJ1-5|.|TRBV6-1|15
CASSAAVQGGITQHF
TGTGCCAGCAGTGCCGCCGTACAGGGTGGAATTACCCAGCATTTT
>.|TRBJ1-6|.|TRBV30|14
CAWSVGRENSPLHF
TGTGCCTGGAGTGTTGGGCGTGAAAATTCACCCCTCCACTTT
>TRBD2|TRBJ2-1|.|TRBV20-1|16
CSARDPTSGSSNEQFF
TGCAGTGCTAGAGACCCGACTAGCGGGAGCAGCAATGAGCAGTTCTTC
>.|TRBJ1-1|.|TRBV28|13
CASSLTENTEAFF
TGTGCCAGCAGTTTAACGGAGAACACTGAAGCTTTCTTT
>.|TRBJ1-2|.|TRBV7-2|16
CASTSRESIASYGYTF
TGTGCCAGCACCTCCCGGGAGTCGATTGCTAGCTATGGCTACACCTTC
>TRBD1|TRBJ2-3|.|TRBV29-1|14
CSADLDRGTDTQYF
TGCAGCGCCGACCTGGACAGGGGCACAGATACGCAGTATTTT
>.|TRBJ1-1|few|TRBV5-1|14
CASSLGPQNTEAFF
TGTGCCAGCAGCTTAGGACCGCAGAACACTGAAGCTTTCTTT
>.|TRBJ1-1|.|TRBV10-3|11
CAIRGDTEAFF
TGTGCCATCAGGGGCGACACTGAAGCTTTCTTT
>TRBD2|TRBJ2-3|.|TRBV14|20
CASSLHGPGLAGVGGDTQYF
TGTGCCAGCAGCCTCCATGGGCCGGGACTAGCGGGAGTTGGTGGAGATACGCAGTATTTT
>.|TRBJ1-6|.|TRBV4-1|15
CASSQGEQGRSPLHF
TGCGCCAGCAGCCAAGGGGAACAGGGTCGATCACCCCTCCACTTT
>.|TRBJ1-2|once|TRBV14|14
CASSQDHGGYGYTF
TGTGCCAGCAGCCAAGATCACGGCGGGTATGGCTACACCTTC
>TRBD1|TRBJ2-5|.|TRBV19|15
CASSIRGTGGETQYF
TGTGCCAGTAGTATAAGAGGGACAGGCGGAGAGACCCAGTACTTC
>.|TRBJ2-6|.|TRBV12-3/TRBV12-4|15
CASSSRPRGANVLTF
TGTGCCAGCAGTTCCCGGCCTCGCGGGGCCAACGTCCTGACTTTC
>.|TRBJ1-1|.|TRBV29-1|13
CSVGVPGLSEAFF
TGCAGCGTTGGGGTCCCGGGGTTGTCTGAAGCTTTCTTT